These 26 T cell receptor beta chains originate from one sample sequenced in a study of T-cell reconstitution after alpha-beta-depleted transplantation in children. Researchers prepared the TCRbeta library using unique molecular identifiers, the study reports. TCRdb reanalysed the PCR reads using MiXCR and keeps one entry per CDR3 protein. The sample has approximately 1,000,000 distinct CDR3 sequences; about 29% are singletons. This specimen consisted of PBMCs, mostly from graft donor cells, obtained 360 days after TCRalphabeta/CD19-depleted stem cell transplant. The receptor set was obtained from a boy in the first two years of life who had a stem cell transplant for SCID, so the T cells may come from the graft donor.

This clonotype was seen only a few times. J is TRBJ2-3 and V is TRBV12-3 or TRBV12-4, with D uncertain. Between the trimmed V and J ends, which lost 7 bases and 0 bases, there was a span of 14 bases. This CDR3 is 15 amino acids long. CDR3: CASNSLGTSTDTQYF. As DNA, the CDR3 is TGTGCCAGCAATTCACTCGGAACTAGCACAGATACGCAGTATTTT.

This clonotype was observed a handful of times. J is TRBJ1-4 and V is TRBV7-9; D uncertain. The CDR3 length is 16 residues. V was trimmed by 2 bases and J by 0 bases, leaving 10 bases between them. Germline V gene lookup returns CDR1 SEHNR and CDR2 FQNEAQ (reference sequence). Here the CDR3 DNA reads TGTGCCAGCAGCTTAAAACCTACCGCAACTAATGAAAAACTGTTTTTT. Amino acid sequence: CASSLKPTATNEKLFF.

The V and J genes are TRBV3-1 and TRBJ2-3; 11 nucleotides line up with TRBD2. V trimming: 0 bases; J trimming: 9 bases; junction bases outside the gene matches: 8. CDR1 is LGHDT and CDR2 is YNNKEL in the germline V gene (reference sequence). There are 16 residues in the CDR3. CDR3 loop: CASSQEASSGGWTQYF. The CDR3 DNA follows: TGTGCCAGCAGCCAAGAGGCGTCTAGCGGGGGGTGGACGCAGTATTTT.

The V and J genes are TRBV12-3 or TRBV12-4 and TRBJ2-1, with D perhaps given as TRBD1 or TRBD2 (5 bases each). The CDR3 consists of 17 residues. The V end was cut by 4 bases, the J end by 5 bases, with 21 bases between. CDR3 region: CASSSVVGTHDNNEQFF. In DNA form, the CDR3 reads TGTGCCAGCAGTTCCGTTGTCGGGACCCACGACAACAATGAGCAGTTCTTC.

This sequence joins TRBV19 and TRBJ1-5; D gene unclear. Trimming left V 2 bases short and J 0 bases short, with 8 bases between. This CDR3 has 15 residues. Germline V lookup: CDR1 LNHDA, CDR2 SQIVND (reference sequence). CDR3 sequence: CASSISVYSNQPQHF. The CDR3 nucleotides are TGTGCCAGTAGTATATCAGTCTATAGCAATCAGCCCCAGCATTTT.

The chain carries TRBV10-3 and TRBJ1-1, with TRBD1 matching over 10 bases. In germline, CDR1 is ENHRY, CDR2 SYGVKD. Trimming removed 6 bases from V and 4 bases from J; junction bases left unmatched: 8. CDR3 size: 15 residues. CDR3 loop: CAIRDRGDRGTEAFF. The CDR3 DNA sequence: TGTGCCATCAGGGACCGTGGGGACAGGGGCACTGAAGCTTTCTTT.

Ten or more counts support this clonotype. The rearrangement links TRBV9 to TRBJ2-2; 12 nucleotides agree with TRBD1. V lost 1 base, J lost 5 bases, and 12 bases stayed unmatched. Per the germline V gene, CDR1 is SGDLS and CDR2 is YYNGEE. The CDR3 spans 19 residues. CDR3 residues: CASSVRRGGQGARTGELFF. The CDR3 DNA is TGTGCCAGCAGCGTACGCCGGGGGGGACAGGGGGCGCGTACCGGGGAGCTGTTTTTT.

This clonotype was seen a few times. The chain carries TRBV7-2 and TRBJ1-3; D remains ambiguous. Germline lookup yields CDR1 SGHTA and CDR2 FQGNSA. V was cut by 3 bases and J by 8 bases, with 14 bases left in between. There are 14 residues in the CDR3. CDR3 in amino acids: CASSFGYLEDTIYF. CDR3 bases: TGTGCCAGCAGCTTTGGTTACTTGGAAGACACCATATATTTT. The entire variable domain, with the rest obtained from reference TRBV7-2 and TRBJ1-3, is as follows: GAGVSQSPSNKVTEKGKDVELRCDPISGHTALYWYRQSLGQGLEFLIYFQGNSAPDKSGLPSDRFSAERTGGSVSTLTIQRTQQEDSAVYLCASSFGYLEDTIYFGEGSWLTVV.

This clonotype was seen only a few times. CDR3 amino acids: CASSVYRRKRTDTQYF. The CDR3 region has the DNA TGTGCCAGCAGTGTTTACAGGAGGAAACGGACAGATACGCAGTATTTT. The chain uses TRBV28 and TRBJ2-3, with D perhaps given as TRBD1 or TRBD2 (5 bases each). The V gene lost 5 bases and the J gene lost 3 bases, with 18 bases spanning the gap. The CDR3 sequence is 16 residues long. CDR1 is MDHEN, CDR2 SYDVKM, per germline.

In DNA form, the CDR3 reads TGTGCCAGCAGTTTCCTGTCAGGGGCCAGCTTTTACGAGCAGTACTTC. It yields the protein CASSFLSGASFYEQYF. The chain employs TRBV12-3 or TRBV12-4 and TRBJ2-7; TRBD1 is a possible D gene (6 bases). Trimming removed 3 bases from V and 4 bases from J, with 19 bases in between. CDR3 length: 16 residues.

The chain couples TRBV5-1 to TRBJ2-5; D is unclear. Trimming took off 0 bases at V and 2 bases at J, with 14 bases between the two ends. CDR1 is SGHRS and CDR2 is YFSETQ in the germline V gene. There are 16 residues in the CDR3. The CDR3 protein is CASSLGPRRVQETQYF. CDR3 bases: TGCGCCAGCAGCTTGGGACCAAGAAGAGTTCAAGAGACCCAGTACTTC.

Many counts were recorded for this clonotype. V usage is TRBV5-1 and J usage is TRBJ2-3, with unresolved D. The CDR3 totals 14 residues. Per germline, CDR1 SGHRS and CDR2 YFSETQ. Trimming stripped 0 bases from V and 4 bases from J, with 9 bases between. The chain's CDR3 is CASSLEVGPDTQYF. The CDR3 DNA is TGCGCCAGCAGCTTGGAGGTCGGCCCAGATACGCAGTATTTT. The full variable domain, completed using reference TRBV5-1 and TRBJ2-3, is KAGVTQTPRYLIKTRGQQVTLSCSPISGHRSVSWYQQTPGQGLQFLFEYFSETQRNKGNFPGRFSGRQFSNSRSEMNVSTLELGDSALYLCASSLEVGPDTQYFGPGTRLTVL.

This clonotype has a handful of counts. V is TRBV19 and J is TRBJ2-4; weak D call: TRBD1 (7 bases). The CDR3 runs 13 residues. Germline-derived CDR1 and CDR2 are LNHDA and SQIVND (reference sequence). V was clipped by 8 bases and J by 6 bases, with 14 bases between them. In nucleotides, the CDR3 is TGTGCCAGTTCTACGCGGGACAGAAACATTCAGTACTTC. It is translated as CASSTRDRNIQYF.

V gene TRBV5-1 combines with J gene TRBJ2-5; 7 bases are shared with TRBD2. V shed 2 bases and J 5 bases; nucleotides not matched to a gene: 9. The V gene's germline CDR1 is SGHRS and CDR2 YFSETQ. The CDR3 is 15 amino acids. DNA of the CDR3: TGCGCCAGCAGCTTCTCCGGGGGGTCAATCGAGACCCAGTACTTC. Translated: CASSFSGGSIETQYF.

This clonotype has a handful of counts. This chain joins TRBV5-1 and TRBJ1-2; D ambiguous. The CDR3 is 13 residues long. Per the germline V gene, CDR1 is SGHRS and CDR2 is YFSETQ. Trimming removed 0 bases from V and 7 bases from J, with 10 bases in between. In nucleotides, the CDR3 is TGCGCCAGCAGCTTGGGCCTTCCACGTGGCTACACCTTC. Its translation: CASSLGLPRGYTF. Together with reference TRBV5-1 and TRBJ1-2, the CDR3 gives the full variable domain: KAGVTQTPRYLIKTRGQQVTLSCSPISGHRSVSWYQQTPGQGLQFLFEYFSETQRNKGNFPGRFSGRQFSNSRSEMNVSTLELGDSALYLCASSLGLPRGYTFGSGTRLTVV.

This clonotype was recorded a few times. V and J are TRBV5-1 and TRBJ1-1, with D unclear. The length of the CDR3 is 12 residues. The germline gives CDR1 SGHRS, CDR2 YFSETQ. Trimming left V 2 bases short and J 7 bases short, with 9 bases between. The CDR3 sequence: CASSLGWGEAFF. In nucleotides, the CDR3 is TGCGCCAGCAGCTTAGGATGGGGTGAAGCTTTCTTT.

CDR3 DNA sequence: TGTGCCAGCAGTTTCCAGGGACAGGGGAACAATGAGCAGTTCTTC. It encodes CASSFQGQGNNEQFF. The chain uses TRBV12-3 or TRBV12-4 and TRBJ2-1, with TRBD1 identical over 10 bases. This CDR3 has 15 amino acids. Germline trimming cut 3 bases from V and 5 bases from J; bases unmatched to any gene: 4.

The rearrangement uses TRBV9 and TRBJ2-3; TRBD2 aligns across 7 bases. The CDR3 has 15 residues. Germline-derived CDR1 and CDR2 are SGDLS and YYNGEE. V gave up 10 bases and J gave up 1 base; unmatched junction bases: 12. Here the CDR3 reads CASCRGGGRTDTQYF. In DNA form, the CDR3 reads TGTGCCTCCTGCCGGGGCGGGGGACGCACAGATACGCAGTATTTT.

This clonotype was found a few times. CDR3 protein: CSASGLAGSTGELFF. CDR3 coding DNA: TGCAGTGCTAGCGGACTAGCGGGGAGCACCGGGGAGCTGTTTTTT. This chain uses TRBV20-1 with TRBJ2-2; 12 nucleotides match TRBD2. With 3 bases clipped from V and 4 bases from J, the junction kept 3 bases outside the gene matches. Germline CDR1 DFQATT, CDR2 SNEGSKA (reference sequence). The CDR3 loop spans 15 amino acids.

The rearrangement links TRBV4-3 to TRBJ2-3; no definite D call. The V gene's germline CDR1 is LGHNA and CDR2 YSLEER. This CDR3 has 14 residues. Trimming left V 0 bases short and J 6 bases short, with 10 bases between. CDR3 DNA sequence: TGCGCCAGCAGCCAAGAGGGTTGGTGGGATACGCAGTATTTT. Translating gives CASSQEGWWDTQYF.

The rearrangement uses TRBV3-1 and TRBJ1-6; D ambiguous. The CDR3 is 12 amino acids. Looked up from germline, CDR1 is LGHDT and CDR2 is YNNKEL (reference sequence). V lost 4 bases and J 15 bases, leaving 13 bases between the germline ends. CDR3 DNA: TGTGCCAGCAGCCCTGGCGGGGTGGTCCTCCACTTT. This translates into CASSPGGVVLHF.

The chain combines TRBV7-9 with TRBJ2-5, with D possibly being TRBD1 (5 bases). V dropped 3 bases and J dropped 1 base, with 9 bases sitting between them. This CDR3 is built from 14 residues. Germline V gene sequence: CDR1 SEHNR, CDR2 FQNEAQ (reference sequence). CDR3 sequence: CASSFPRVQETQYF. DNA for the CDR3: TGTGCCAGCAGCTTCCCCAGGGTCCAAGAGACCCAGTACTTC.

The chain combines TRBV5-1 with TRBJ1-2; 7 bases fit TRBD1. The CDR3 sequence is 15 residues long. V trimming: 4 bases; J trimming: 4 bases; junction bases outside the gene matches: 10. The germline V gene encodes CDR1 SGHRS and CDR2 YFSETQ. CDR3 sequence (DNA): TGCGCCAGCAGCCCAACAGGGGATCGTGGCTATGGCTACACCTTC. This sequence encodes CASSPTGDRGYGYTF.

The V and J genes are TRBV5-1 and TRBJ2-1; 9 bases are a match to TRBD1. Germline V gives CDR1 SGHRS, CDR2 YFSETQ. The CDR3 extends over 18 amino acids. Trimming removed 5 bases from V and 0 bases from J; junction bases left unmatched: 12. The CDR3 sequence: CASSSGTGFVSSYNEQFF. Written as DNA, the CDR3 is TGCGCCAGCAGTTCCGGGACAGGGTTCGTCAGCTCCTACAATGAGCAGTTCTTC.

This clonotype was observed a handful of times. This rearrangement joins TRBV4-1 to TRBJ2-1, with a weak D call TRBD2 (6 bases). The germline V gene has CDR1 MGHRA and CDR2 YSYEKL. The V and J ends lost 4 bases and 6 bases respectively, with 16 bases between them. The length of the CDR3 is 15 residues. CDR3 sequence (DNA): TGCGCCAGCAGCCCCGTGGTAGCGGCGGCCAATGAGCAGTTCTTC. Residues: CASSPVVAAANEQFF.

The chain couples TRBV2 to TRBJ2-5; TRBD2 is a possible D gene (5 bases). Germline CDR1 and CDR2: SNHLY and FYNNEI. Trimming pared 4 bases from V and 5 bases from J, leaving 11 bases between. The CDR3 has 13 residues. The CDR3 bases are TGTGCCAGCAGTGGAGTGCCGGGGGAGACCCAGTACTTC. Translated, it gives CASSGVPGETQYF.